A single sample is the source of the 6 T cell receptor beta chains below, sequenced in a study of shared clonotypes between healthy human individuals (dated by TCRdb to about 2020). The library came from the immunoSEQ multiplex PCR assay. TCRdb took over this immuneACCESS table, retaining in-frame rearrangements with V and J assigned. Such tables are incomplete; in checked studies, under half of the missing clones stem from an unresolved V gene, and the remainder is unexplained. The sample data list about 2 million clones, and about 95% of these were observed just once. The ten largest clones add up to 1% to 1.3% of the sample. CD8 naive samples were CD45RO-negative cells positively selected for CCR7, giving a CD45RA+CCR7+ population that excluded TemRA cells. Sequencing input: naive CD8+ T cells sorted from blood. This specimen's cell subset or site label, interpreted: CD45RA+CCR7+. The receptor set was obtained from a young man in good health.

The CDR3 region is CASSPNRDNLNYGYTF. The CDR3 nucleotides read TGTGCCAGCAGCCCCAACCGGGACAACCTTAACTATGGCTACACCTTC. The genes are TRBV7-6 and TRBJ1-2; a possible D gene is TRBD1 (6 bases). Per germline, CDR1 SGHVS and CDR2 FNYEAQ. V lost 5 bases and J 1 base, leaving 17 bases between the germline ends. CDR3 length: 16 residues.

The chain is built from TRBV4-1 and TRBJ1-2, with D maybe TRBD1 (5 bases). The V gene lost 1 base and the J gene lost 7 bases, with 10 bases spanning the gap. Germline-derived CDR1 and CDR2 are MGHRA and YSYEKL. The CDR3 runs to 13 residues. This CDR3 reads CASSQVGASGYTF. The CDR3 bases are TGCGCCAGCAGCCAAGTAGGGGCTAGTGGCTACACCTTC.

This clone has just one count. The chain links TRBV19 to TRBJ2-1; 9 bases align to TRBD2. The germline V gene encodes CDR1 LNHDA and CDR2 SQIVND (reference sequence). The CDR3 runs to 17 residues. V lost 5 bases, J lost 4 bases, and 12 bases stayed unmatched. CDR3 bases: TGTGCCAGTAGTCCACCCCGACTAGCGGATATATACAATGAGCAGTTCTTC. The encoded protein is CASSPPRLADIYNEQFF.

This clone was recorded a few times. The V call is TRBV15, the J call TRBJ2-1; D not certain. Looked up from germline, CDR1 is LNHNV and CDR2 is YYDKDF (reference sequence). V lost 0 bases and J lost 9, with 6 bases in between. The CDR3 loop spans 12 amino acids. The CDR3 DNA reads as TGTGCCACCAGCAGAGAAAGAAGTGAGCAGTTCTTC. This encodes CATSRERSEQFF.

The gene calls are TRBV4-1 and TRBJ2-5; the D is unclear. Germline lookup yields CDR1 MGHRA and CDR2 YSYEKL. V was trimmed by 0 bases and J by 1 base, leaving 6 bases between them. CDR3 length: 14 amino acids. The CDR3 sequence: CASSQDFAQETQYF. CDR3 nucleotide sequence: TGCGCCAGCAGCCAAGACTTCGCCCAAGAGACCCAGTACTTC.

V and J are TRBV7-9 and TRBJ2-7; 7 bases are a match to TRBD1. There are 14 residues in the CDR3. The junction had 6 bases not matched to a gene; V was cut back by 5 bases and J by 2 bases. Germline values: CDR1 SEHNR, CDR2 FQNEAQ (reference sequence). The CDR3 region has the DNA TGTGCCAGCAGCCTGACAGGGAGCCCCTACGAGCAGTACTTC. This gives the protein CASSLTGSPYEQYF.